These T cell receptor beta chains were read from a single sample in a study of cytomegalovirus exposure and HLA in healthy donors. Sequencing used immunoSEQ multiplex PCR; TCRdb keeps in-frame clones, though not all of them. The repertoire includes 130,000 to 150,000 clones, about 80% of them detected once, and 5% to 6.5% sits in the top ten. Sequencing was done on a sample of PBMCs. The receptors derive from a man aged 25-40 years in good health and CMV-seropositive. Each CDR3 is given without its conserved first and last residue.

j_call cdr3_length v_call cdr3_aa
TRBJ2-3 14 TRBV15 ATSRDRTPSSDTQY
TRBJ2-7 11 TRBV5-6 ASSVTPPYEQY
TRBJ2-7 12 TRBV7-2 ASSYSPLYYEQY
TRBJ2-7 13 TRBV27 ASSPGGMSSYEQY
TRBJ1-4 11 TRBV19 ASTGGMGEKLF
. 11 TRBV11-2 ASSSGTTYEQY
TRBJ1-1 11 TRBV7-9 ASSPVLNTEAF
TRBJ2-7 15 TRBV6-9 ASSCLPRGTVSIEQY
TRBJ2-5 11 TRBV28 ASSPGLSETQY
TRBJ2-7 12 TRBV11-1 ASSALRSRGEQY
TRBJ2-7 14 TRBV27 ASSLFLGQGVYEQY
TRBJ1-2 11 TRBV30 AWSVQRQDGYT
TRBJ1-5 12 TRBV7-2 ASSLLPGGLPQH
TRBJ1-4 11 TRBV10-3 AISGGRGEKLF
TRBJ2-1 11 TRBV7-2 ASSFTSYNEQF
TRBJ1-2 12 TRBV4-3 ASSQETGPYGYT
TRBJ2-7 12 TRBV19 ASSIGTDSYEQY
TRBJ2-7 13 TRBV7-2 ASSLEGGATYEQY
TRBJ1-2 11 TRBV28 ASNRDRSYGYT
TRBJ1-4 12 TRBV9 ASSVGGKGEKLF
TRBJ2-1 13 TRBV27 ASSLGADSYNEQF
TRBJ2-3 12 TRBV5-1 ASLKGGGTDTQY
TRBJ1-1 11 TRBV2 ASRATGGTKAF
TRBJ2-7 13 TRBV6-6 ASSYSLRSSYEQY
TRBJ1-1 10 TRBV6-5 ASRTGFTEAF
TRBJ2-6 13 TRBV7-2 ASSTAGSGANVLT
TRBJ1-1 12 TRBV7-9 SSSSGTGPTEAF
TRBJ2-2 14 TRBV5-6 ASSRPRDRITGELF
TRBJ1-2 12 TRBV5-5 ASRGGFIDYGYT
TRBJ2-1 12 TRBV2 ASSDVGAGNEQF
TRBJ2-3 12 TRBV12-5 ASGLGQVWDTQY
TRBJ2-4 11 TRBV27 ASARGPANIQY
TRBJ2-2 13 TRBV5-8 ASSRDRGHTGELF
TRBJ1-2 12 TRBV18 ASSPQGAEVGYT
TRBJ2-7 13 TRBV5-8 ASSLNLAGPGEQY
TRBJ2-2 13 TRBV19 ASSISQSGTGELF
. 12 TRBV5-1 ASSLSIGGYEQY
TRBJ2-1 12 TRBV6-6 ASSQGQGWGEQF
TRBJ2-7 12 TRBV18 ASSPDRGLYEQY
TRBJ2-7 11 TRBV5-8 ASSFFIQGEWY
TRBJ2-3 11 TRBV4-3 ASSQDTGDTQY
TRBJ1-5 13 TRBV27 ASSPGTGGGQPQH
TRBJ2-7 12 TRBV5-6 ASSPLAGVGEQY
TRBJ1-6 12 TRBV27 ASSVTVYNSPLH
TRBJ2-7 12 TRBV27 ASSLKVTTYEQY
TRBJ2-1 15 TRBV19 ASSIGGLAGASPEQF